This TCR beta chain was documented in a study of shared clonotypes between healthy human individuals. About the research overall: There were three CD4 naive, three CD4 memory, two CD8 naive and one CD8 memory plates per donor. Study-level points and caveats: Naive CD4 clonotype sharing across a few donors was about 5%.

Per the authors' pipeline: Filtering differed since immunoSEQ provided only junctions, with no quality scores. TCRdb's table, derived via immunoSEQ multiplex PCR, lists solely in-frame clones and lacks some. Clone size and V and J calls were adopted from that table, with D and trimming inferred from the DNA. The table lists approximately 2.5 million clones, 85% to 95% of them singletons. None of the donors, who were healthy HIV-negative adults, had recently had acute infections or vaccinations. The germline V gene has CDR1 SNHLY and CDR2 FYNNEI. V lost 11 bases and J 8 bases, leaving 21 bases between the germline ends. The length of the CDR3 is 13 residues. Turning to this clone: Its antigen is unidentified.

The source of this sequence is a man between 18 and 29 years old in good health. The sample taken for sequencing was naive CD4+ T cells sorted from blood. Documented subset: CD45RA+ positively selected. J is TRBJ1-2 and V is TRBV2, with D maybe TRBD1 (5 bases). CDR3 sequence reads: CADTPRPRDGYTF. CDR3 bases: TGTGCCGACACCCCCAGGCCTCGGGACGGCTACACCTTC. Filled out from reference TRBV2 and TRBJ1-2, the complete variable domain reads EPEVTQTPSHQVTQMGQEVILRCVPISNHLYFYWYRQILGQKVEFLVSFYNNEISEKSEIFDDQFSVERPDGSNFTLKIRSTKLEDSAMYFCADTPRPRDGYTFGSGTRLTVV.